The present entry profiles one T cell receptor beta chain with its context. Random hexamers primed reverse transcription of 0.5 to 1 ug RNA. The method of amplification for TCR beta CDR3 was immunoSEQ multiplex PCR, covering 54 Vbeta and 13 Jbeta. TCRdb called the immunoSEQ multiplex PCR reads again in MiXCR, with one record for every CDR3 protein. This sample carries 150,000 or so distinct CDR3 sequences, approximately 94% of them seen once, and the ten largest clones take 0.09% to 0.1%. V lost 5 bases and J lost 5, with 18 bases in between. CDR1 and CDR2 (germline): LNHNV, YYDKDF (reference sequence). The CDR3 is made up of 15 amino acids. The sample is drawn from a study of CD8 T cells in Susac syndrome. The study sequenced TCR beta in blood CD8+ and CD4+ T cells. Patients with stable or active relapsing-remitting disease, all of them treatment-naive, made up the multiple sclerosis controls. Negative isolation was used for CD8+ and CD4+ T cells and FACS enrichment for TEMRA cells.

The specimen sequenced was CD4+ T cells from PBMCs. V usage is TRBV15 and J usage is TRBJ1-2, with D possibly TRBD1 on 6 matching bases. The TCR was taken from a human donor with multiple sclerosis. This CDR3 reads CATSSAVGGRYGYTF. CDR3 in DNA: TGTGCCACCAGCTCGGCGGTGGGGGGCCGGTATGGCTACACCTTC. The variable domain in full, completed from reference TRBV15 and TRBJ1-2, reads DAMVIQNPRYQVTQFGKPVTLSCSQTLNHNVMYWYQQKSSQAPKLLFHYYDKDFNNEADTPDNFQSRRPNTSFCFLDIRSPGLGDTAMYLCATSSAVGGRYGYTFGSGTRLTVV.